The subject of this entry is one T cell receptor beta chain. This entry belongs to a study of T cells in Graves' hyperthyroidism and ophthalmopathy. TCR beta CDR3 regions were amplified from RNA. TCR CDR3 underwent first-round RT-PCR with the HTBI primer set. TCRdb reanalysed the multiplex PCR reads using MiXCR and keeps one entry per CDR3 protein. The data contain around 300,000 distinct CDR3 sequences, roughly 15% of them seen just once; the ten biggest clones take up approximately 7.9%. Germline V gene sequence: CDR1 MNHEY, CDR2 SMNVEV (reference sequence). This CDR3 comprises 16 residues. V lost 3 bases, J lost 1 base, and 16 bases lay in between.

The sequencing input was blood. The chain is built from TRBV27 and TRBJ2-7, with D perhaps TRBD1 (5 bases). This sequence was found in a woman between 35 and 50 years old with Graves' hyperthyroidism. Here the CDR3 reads CASSLSGRRGSYEQYF. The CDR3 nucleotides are TGTGCCAGCAGTTTGTCGGGCAGAAGGGGTTCCTACGAGCAGTACTTC.